The 10 T cell receptor beta chains below were found in one sample sequenced in a study of blood T cell repertoires in COVID-19. Generated by immunoSEQ multiplex PCR, the TCRdb table keeps only in-frame clones and is missing some. This table has nearly 80,000 clones, around nine tenths appearing once. The sequenced sample was peripheral blood. The receptors originated from an elderly woman with acute or convalescent COVID-19.

V gene TRBV19 combines with J gene TRBJ1-6; TRBD1 agrees at 7 bases. The V gene's germline CDR1 is LNHDA and CDR2 SQIVND (reference sequence). With 3 bases clipped from V and 5 bases from J, the junction kept 4 bases outside the gene matches. CDR3 length equals 15 residues. CDR3 sequence (DNA): TGTGCCAGTAGTATCCGGGACAGAAATAATTCACCCCTCCACTTT. Translating gives CASSIRDRNNSPLHF.

The chain recombines TRBV5-4 with TRBJ2-2, with 9 bases lining up with TRBD2. Trimming removed 5 bases from V and 1 base from J; junction bases left unmatched: 3. Germline CDR1 and CDR2: SGHNT and YYREEE (reference sequence). This CDR3 has 15 residues. CDR3 amino acids: CASSLSGRNTGELFF. The CDR3 coding sequence is TGTGCCAGCAGTCTTAGCGGGAGGAACACCGGGGAGCTGTTTTTT.

The chain employs TRBV5-1 and TRBJ1-2; no clear D gene. The V and J ends lost 3 bases and 4 bases respectively, with 16 bases between them. Germline lookup yields CDR1 SGHRS and CDR2 YFSETQ. This CDR3 spans 15 amino acids. The CDR3 is CASSWSPDRSYGYTF. As DNA, the CDR3 is TGCGCCAGCAGCTGGAGCCCAGATCGTTCCTATGGCTACACCTTC. The full variable domain, in which reference TRBV5-1 and TRBJ1-2 provide the parts outside the CDR3, is KAGVTQTPRYLIKTRGQQVTLSCSPISGHRSVSWYQQTPGQGLQFLFEYFSETQRNKGNFPGRFSGRQFSNSRSEMNVSTLELGDSALYLCASSWSPDRSYGYTFGSGTRLTVV.

The V and J genes are TRBV2 and TRBJ2-2; 9 bases agree with TRBD1. The CDR3 has 14 residues. Per the germline V gene, CDR1 is SNHLY and CDR2 is FYNNEI. The ends lost 5 bases at V and 3 bases at J; junction bases unmatched: 1. CDR3 DNA: TGTGCCAGCAGTTGGGACAGGGACACCGGGGAGCTGTTTTTT. Protein: CASSWDRDTGELFF.

This sequence joins TRBV5-1 and TRBJ2-2; 7 bases line up with TRBD1. Trimming at V came to 4 bases and at J to 4 bases, leaving 4 bases not matched to a gene. The CDR3 sequence is 14 residues long. CDR1 SGHRS and CDR2 YFSETQ come from the germline V gene. CDR3 nucleotides: TGCGCCAGCAGCCGGGACAGTTCCACCGGGGAGCTGTTTTTT. It translates to CASSRDSSTGELFF.

The chain links TRBV3-1 (or the pseudogene TRBV3-2) to TRBJ2-2, with 10 bases that match TRBD2. Trimming removed 1 base from V and 1 base from J; junction bases left unmatched: 3. The CDR3 has 17 amino acids. Germline CDR1 LGHDT, CDR2 YNNKEL (reference sequence). The CDR3 DNA sequence: TGTGCCAGCAGCCAAGGGGGGACTAGCGTGAACACCGGGGAGCTGTTTTTT. This encodes CASSQGGTSVNTGELFF.

The CDR3 sequence: CASSLSSAWGEQYF. The CDR3 nucleotides are TGTGCCAGCAGTTTATCTAGCGCGTGGGGCGAGCAGTACTTC. This chain joins TRBV27 and TRBJ2-7, with D perhaps TRBD2 (5 bases). Trimming pared 0 bases from V and 6 bases from J, leaving 12 bases between. Per the germline V gene, CDR1 is MNHEY and CDR2 is SMNVEV (reference sequence). The CDR3 length is 14 residues.

The chain carries TRBV7-9 and TRBJ1-4; a possible D gene is TRBD1 (5 bases). Germline CDR1 is SEHNR and CDR2 is FQNEAQ (reference sequence). CDR3 length: 15 residues. The V end was cut by 1 base, the J end by 4 bases, with 10 bases between. CDR3 region: CASSLGGQVNEKLFF. Written as DNA, the CDR3 is TGTGCCAGCAGCTTAGGCGGACAAGTTAATGAAAAACTGTTTTTT.

The V call is TRBV6-5, the J call TRBJ1-6; no definite D call. The germline V and J ends were trimmed by 0 bases and 12 bases, with 9 bases remaining between them. The CDR3 runs 13 residues. Germline V CDR1 and CDR2: MNHEY, SVGAGI. Here the CDR3 reads CASSYSEVLPLHF. As DNA, the CDR3 is TGTGCCAGCAGTTACTCGGAGGTGCTACCCCTCCACTTT.

The J gene is TRBJ2-5, the V gene TRBV18; 8 positions agree with TRBD1. The V and J ends lost 2 bases and 3 bases, in that order; junction bases with no gene match: 2. The V gene's germline CDR1 is KGHSH and CDR2 LQKENI. CDR3 length equals 14 residues. CDR3 sequence: CASSPTTGEETQYF. For the CDR3, the DNA is TGTGCCAGCTCACCAACGACAGGGGAAGAGACCCAGTACTTC.